This T cell receptor (beta chain) appears in the sequencing data of a study of monozygotic twins with inflammatory bowel disease. Broader study findings: Neither one strong signal nor one clonotype associated with IBD was supported.

TCRdb reanalyzed the 5' RACE reads, giving one entry per CDR3 protein sequence and no DNA. The ten top clones account for around 2%, within a sample of 330,000 or so distinct CDR3 sequences. Regarding this clonotype: As yet, its antigen is unknown.

The CDR3 is made up of 14 amino acids. The gene calls are TRBV12-3 or TRBV12-4 and TRBJ2-3; the D call of TRBD1 rests on TCRdb alone, since no DNA is present to check it. The receptor's source is a human donor with ulcerative colitis or Crohn's disease, or a healthy co-twin of an affected twin (not recorded which). Sequences were obtained from blood. This CDR3 reads CASSLGGGADTQYF.